These T cell receptor beta chains were read from a single sample in a study of cytomegalovirus exposure and HLA in healthy donors. Generated by immunoSEQ multiplex PCR, the TCRdb table keeps only in-frame clones and is missing some. Of 80,000 to 100,000 clones listed, about 83% are singletons. The source material was PBMCs. The receptors were gathered from a woman aged 25 to 45 in good health and CMV-seronegative. CDR3s include the opening cysteine and the closing phenylalanine or tryptophan. D genes are given only for firm matches. Clone size is given for some rows only: seen once, a few or many times, or a class if the clone is expanded.

d_call: TRBD1; j_call: TRBJ1-1; clone_size: .; cdr3_length: 14; v_call: TRBV7-9; cdr3_aa: CASSLGQGDPEAFF; cdr3_nt: TGTGCCAGCAGCTTAGGGCAGGGGGACCCTGAAGCTTTCTTT
d_call: .; j_call: TRBJ2-1; clone_size: .; cdr3_length: 12; v_call: TRBV29-1; cdr3_aa: CSVERGSNEQFF; cdr3_nt: TGCAGCGTTGAGAGGGGGAGCAATGAGCAGTTCTTC
d_call: .; j_call: TRBJ1-2; clone_size: .; cdr3_length: 14; v_call: TRBV10-2; cdr3_aa: CASSEIAGSRGYTF; cdr3_nt: TGCGCCAGCAGCGAAATAGCAGGGTCACGTGGCTACACCTTC
d_call: TRBD2; j_call: TRBJ2-1; clone_size: few; cdr3_length: 15; v_call: TRBV6-1; cdr3_aa: CASVRAGLADNEQFF; cdr3_nt: TGTGCCAGCGTCCGCGCCGGACTAGCGGACAATGAGCAGTTCTTC
d_call: TRBD2; j_call: TRBJ2-7; clone_size: .; cdr3_length: 15; v_call: TRBV5-6; cdr3_aa: CASSLGGGARNEQYF; cdr3_nt: TGTGCCAGCAGCTTGGGCGGGGGAGCGAGGAACGAGCAGTACTTC
d_call: .; j_call: TRBJ1-5; clone_size: .; cdr3_length: 15; v_call: TRBV2; cdr3_aa: CASSDSVGGSEPQHF; cdr3_nt: TGTGCCAGCAGCGATTCCGTGGGGGGATCGGAGCCCCAGCATTTT
d_call: .; j_call: TRBJ2-5; clone_size: .; cdr3_length: 12; v_call: TRBV18; cdr3_aa: CASSKLQETQYF; cdr3_nt: TGTGCCAGCTCAAAGCTACAAGAGACCCAGTACTTC
d_call: TRBD2; j_call: TRBJ2-1; clone_size: once; cdr3_length: 15; v_call: TRBV27; cdr3_aa: CATRDRLAGAGEQFF; cdr3_nt: TGTGCCACCAGGGACAGACTAGCGGGAGCAGGAGAGCAGTTCTTC
d_call: .; j_call: TRBJ1-1; clone_size: .; cdr3_length: 12; v_call: TRBV5-6; cdr3_aa: CASSPRYTEAFF; cdr3_nt: TGTGCCAGCAGCCCGAGGTACACTGAAGCTTTCTTT
d_call: TRBD1; j_call: TRBJ2-2; clone_size: few; cdr3_length: 15; v_call: TRBV5-1; cdr3_aa: CASSLTGGYTGELFF; cdr3_nt: TGCGCCAGCAGCTTGACAGGGGGCTACACCGGGGAGCTGTTTTTT
d_call: .; j_call: TRBJ1-6; clone_size: .; cdr3_length: 15; v_call: TRBV19; cdr3_aa: CASTPWDAGNSPLHF; cdr3_nt: TGTGCCAGTACTCCCTGGGACGCGGGGAATTCACCCCTCCACTTT
d_call: TRBD1; j_call: TRBJ1-2; clone_size: once; cdr3_length: 15; v_call: TRBV7-9; cdr3_aa: CASSLGQGNSDGYTF; cdr3_nt: TGTGCCAGCAGCTTGGGACAGGGGAATTCGGATGGCTACACCTTC
d_call: TRBD1; j_call: TRBJ1-1; clone_size: .; cdr3_length: 13; v_call: TRBV18; cdr3_aa: CASSPDREDEAFF; cdr3_nt: TGTGCCAGCTCACCCGACAGGGAGGATGAAGCTTTCTTT
d_call: .; j_call: TRBJ1-2; clone_size: .; cdr3_length: 18; v_call: TRBV28; cdr3_aa: CASRTINGLSGSGNGYTF; cdr3_nt: TGTGCCAGCAGAACTATTAATGGCCTGTCGGGGTCGGGAAATGGCTACACCTTC
d_call: .; j_call: TRBJ1-4; clone_size: .; cdr3_length: 13; v_call: TRBV28; cdr3_aa: CASSLFLDEKLFF; cdr3_nt: TGTGCCAGCAGTTTATTCCTCGATGAAAAACTGTTTTTT
d_call: TRBD2; j_call: TRBJ2-7; clone_size: .; cdr3_length: 15; v_call: TRBV19; cdr3_aa: CASSTERGSHGEQYF; cdr3_nt: TGTGCCAGTAGTACCGAGCGGGGCTCCCACGGCGAGCAGTACTTC
d_call: .; j_call: TRBJ2-7; clone_size: .; cdr3_length: 12; v_call: TRBV12-5; cdr3_aa: CASALAPFEQYF; cdr3_nt: TGTGCTAGTGCCTTAGCCCCTTTCGAGCAGTACTTC
d_call: .; j_call: TRBJ2-2; clone_size: .; cdr3_length: 16; v_call: TRBV18; cdr3_aa: CASSPARSRFTGELFF; cdr3_nt: TGTGCCAGCTCACCAGCGCGGAGCCGTTTTACCGGGGAGCTGTTTTTT
d_call: .; j_call: TRBJ2-7; clone_size: once; cdr3_length: 13; v_call: TRBV12-1; cdr3_aa: CASSFMASYEQYF; cdr3_nt: TGTGCCAGCAGCTTTATGGCTTCCTACGAGCAGTACTTC
d_call: .; j_call: TRBJ1-1; clone_size: .; cdr3_length: 13; v_call: TRBV5-6; cdr3_aa: CASSLAGALGAFF; cdr3_nt: TGTGCCAGCAGCTTGGCCGGAGCGTTGGGAGCTTTCTTT
d_call: TRBD2; j_call: TRBJ2-3; clone_size: .; cdr3_length: 14; v_call: TRBV6-1; cdr3_aa: CASSSLTGGDTQYF; cdr3_nt: TGTGCCAGCAGCTCCCTGACGGGGGGGGATACGCAGTATTTT
d_call: .; j_call: TRBJ1-2; clone_size: .; cdr3_length: 14; v_call: TRBV7-8; cdr3_aa: CASSSWQGNYGYTF; cdr3_nt: TGTGCCAGCAGCTCCTGGCAGGGAAACTATGGCTACACCTTC
d_call: .; j_call: TRBJ1-4; clone_size: .; cdr3_length: 17; v_call: TRBV7-6; cdr3_aa: CASSPDGRGKRDEKLFF; cdr3_nt: TGTGCCAGCAGCCCAGATGGTCGGGGGAAACGGGATGAAAAACTGTTTTTT
d_call: .; j_call: TRBJ1-2; clone_size: .; cdr3_length: 13; v_call: TRBV7-2; cdr3_aa: CASSSGGNYGYTF; cdr3_nt: TGTGCCAGCAGCTCGGGGGGGAACTATGGCTACACCTTC
d_call: TRBD2; j_call: TRBJ2-1; clone_size: .; cdr3_length: 14; v_call: TRBV10-3; cdr3_aa: CAIKSGSSYNEQFF; cdr3_nt: TGTGCCATCAAGAGCGGGAGCTCCTACAATGAGCAGTTCTTC
d_call: TRBD2; j_call: TRBJ2-3; clone_size: .; cdr3_length: 16; v_call: TRBV9; cdr3_aa: CASSAYSGPSTDTQYF; cdr3_nt: TGTGCCAGCAGCGCGTATAGCGGGCCTAGCACAGATACGCAGTATTTT
d_call: .; j_call: TRBJ2-1; clone_size: few; cdr3_length: 14; v_call: TRBV28; cdr3_aa: CASSLTQGTAEQFF; cdr3_nt: TGTGCCAGCAGTTTAACACAGGGCACCGCTGAGCAGTTCTTC
d_call: TRBD2; j_call: TRBJ2-7; clone_size: .; cdr3_length: 16; v_call: TRBV11-3; cdr3_aa: CASSLGTSGRIGEQYF; cdr3_nt: TGTGCCAGCAGCCTGGGGACTAGCGGGAGGATTGGGGAGCAGTACTTC
d_call: TRBD1; j_call: TRBJ2-3; clone_size: .; cdr3_length: 17; v_call: TRBV18; cdr3_aa: CASSPFLTGGSTDTQYF; cdr3_nt: TGTGCCAGCTCACCTTTCTTAACAGGGGGGAGCACAGATACGCAGTATTTT
d_call: .; j_call: TRBJ1-4; clone_size: .; cdr3_length: 15; v_call: TRBV7-9; cdr3_aa: CASSPSLPTNEKLFF; cdr3_nt: TGTGCCAGCAGCCCCAGTCTCCCAACTAATGAAAAACTGTTTTTT
d_call: .; j_call: TRBJ1-1; clone_size: .; cdr3_length: 13; v_call: TRBV16; cdr3_aa: CASSPEPNTEAFF; cdr3_nt: TGTGCCAGCAGCCCAGAACCGAACACTGAAGCTTTCTTT
d_call: .; j_call: TRBJ2-5; clone_size: .; cdr3_length: 13; v_call: TRBV5-1; cdr3_aa: CASSFAGTETQYF; cdr3_nt: TGCGCCAGCAGCTTTGCAGGTACCGAGACCCAGTACTTC
d_call: .; j_call: TRBJ1-5; clone_size: .; cdr3_length: 13; v_call: TRBV27; cdr3_aa: CASSLRVYQPQHF; cdr3_nt: TGTGCCAGCAGTTTGCGGGTCTATCAGCCCCAGCATTTT
d_call: TRBD1; j_call: TRBJ1-3; clone_size: .; cdr3_length: 16; v_call: TRBV5-1; cdr3_aa: CASSWTGISSGNTIYF; cdr3_nt: TGCGCCAGCAGCTGGACAGGGATCAGCTCTGGAAACACCATATATTTT
d_call: .; j_call: TRBJ1-4; clone_size: .; cdr3_length: 13; v_call: TRBV7-2; cdr3_aa: CASSLRRNEKLFF; cdr3_nt: TGTGCCAGCAGCTTAAGGCGGAATGAAAAACTGTTTTTT
d_call: .; j_call: TRBJ1-2; clone_size: .; cdr3_length: 12; v_call: TRBV2; cdr3_aa: CASSAVLYGYTF; cdr3_nt: TGTGCCAGCAGTGCGGTCCTCTATGGCTACACCTTC
d_call: .; j_call: TRBJ2-3; clone_size: .; cdr3_length: 13; v_call: TRBV7-3; cdr3_aa: CASSVTGKGTQYF; cdr3_nt: TGTGCCAGCAGCGTCACAGGGAAGGGTACGCAGTATTTT
d_call: TRBD2; j_call: TRBJ2-2; clone_size: .; cdr3_length: 17; v_call: TRBV2; cdr3_aa: CASLPTFSGAGTGELFF; cdr3_nt: TGTGCCAGCCTACCAACCTTTAGCGGGGCAGGCACCGGGGAGCTGTTTTTT
d_call: .; j_call: TRBJ1-1; clone_size: .; cdr3_length: 14; v_call: TRBV27; cdr3_aa: CASSLRFLNTEAFF; cdr3_nt: TGTGCCAGCAGTTTACGTTTTTTGAACACTGAAGCTTTCTTT
d_call: .; j_call: TRBJ1-6; clone_size: .; cdr3_length: 13; v_call: TRBV6-4; cdr3_aa: CASSDWRGGPLHF; cdr3_nt: TGTGCCAGCAGTGACTGGCGGGGAGGGCCCCTCCACTTT